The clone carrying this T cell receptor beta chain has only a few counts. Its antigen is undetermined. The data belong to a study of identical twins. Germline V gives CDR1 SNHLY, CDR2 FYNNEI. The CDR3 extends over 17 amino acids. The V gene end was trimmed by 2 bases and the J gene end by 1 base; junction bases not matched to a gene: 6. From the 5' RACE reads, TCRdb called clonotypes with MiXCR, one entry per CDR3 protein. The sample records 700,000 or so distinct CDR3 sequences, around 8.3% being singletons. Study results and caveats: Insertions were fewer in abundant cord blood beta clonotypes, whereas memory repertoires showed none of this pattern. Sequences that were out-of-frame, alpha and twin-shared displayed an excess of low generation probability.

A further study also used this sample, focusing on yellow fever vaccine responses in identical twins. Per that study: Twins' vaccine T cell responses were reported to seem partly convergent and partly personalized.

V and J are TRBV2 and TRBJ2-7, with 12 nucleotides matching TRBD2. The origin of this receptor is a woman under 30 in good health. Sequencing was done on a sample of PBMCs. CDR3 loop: CASSERGLAGNSYEQYF. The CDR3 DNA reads TGTGCCAGCAGTGAACGAGGACTAGCGGGGAATTCCTACGAGCAGTACTTC.